These T cell receptor beta chains were read from a single sample in a study of cytomegalovirus exposure and HLA in healthy donors. Sequencing was performed with immunoSEQ multiplex PCR; in TCRdb, only in-frame clones are kept and a portion is missing. This sample yields about 140,000 clones, of which 66% are seen a single time; around 6.3% belongs to the top ten. The source material was PBMCs. These receptors originate from a woman aged 55-75 years in good health and CMV-seronegative. Both conserved end residues are part of each CDR3. Each record gives: V gene, clone size, J gene, D gene, CDR3 protein, CDR3 DNA. D genes are given only for firm matches. The size entry is marked missing in some rows and otherwise reads once, few, many or a size class.

TRBV20-1	few	TRBJ2-3	.	CSAPSGGSQYF	TGCAGTGCTCCTTCTGGGGGCTCGCAGTATTTT
TRBV29-1	.	TRBJ2-1	.	CTPGGRTRVYNEQFF	TGCACCCCCGGAGGGAGGACGAGGGTTTACAATGAGCAGTTCTTC
TRBV19	.	TRBJ1-1	.	CASSIDYGLEAFF	TGTGCCAGTAGTATAGATTACGGTCTCGAAGCTTTCTTT
TRBV28	.	TRBJ2-7	.	CASSLLASDEQYF	TGTGCCAGCAGCCTGCTAGCGAGCGACGAGCAGTACTTC
TRBV5-1	.	TRBJ2-7	TRBD1	CASSLMTGGYEQYF	TGCGCCAGCAGCTTGATGACAGGGGGGTACGAGCAGTACTTC
TRBV28	once	TRBJ2-3	TRBD2	CASTIGLAARADTQYF	TGTGCCAGCACGATCGGACTAGCGGCGAGGGCAGATACGCAGTATTTT
TRBV9	once	TRBJ2-1	TRBD2	CASSVVAGGRNEQFF	TGTGCCAGCAGCGTAGTGGCGGGGGGGCGGAATGAGCAGTTCTTC
TRBV10-3	few	TRBJ1-6	TRBD1	CAISGRQGDNSPLHF	TGTGCCATCAGTGGTCGACAGGGGGATAATTCACCCCTCCACTTT
TRBV6-1	few	TRBJ2-1	TRBD2	CASRLAGGHEQFF	TGTGCCAGCCGACTAGCGGGAGGGCATGAGCAGTTCTTC
TRBV2	few	TRBJ1-3	.	CASSSQGAGNTIYF	TGTGCCAGCAGTTCACAGGGAGCTGGAAACACCATATATTTT
TRBV7-9	.	TRBJ2-7	TRBD2	CASSSPGRGSYEQYF	TGTGCCAGCAGTTCACCCGGGAGGGGCTCCTACGAGCAGTACTTC
TRBV5-1	.	TRBJ2-7	TRBD2	CASSFSAGGYEQYF	TGTGCCAGCAGCTTTTCCGCGGGAGGTTACGAGCAGTACTTC
TRBV7-2	.	TRBJ2-2	TRBD2	CASSDRDGTISNTGELFF	TGTGCCAGCAGTGATCGAGACGGGACTATTTCGAACACCGGGGAGCTGTTTTTT
TRBV5-1	.	TRBJ2-1	TRBD2	CASSVRTSGGYNEQFF	TGCGCCAGCAGCGTTCGGACTAGCGGAGGTTACAATGAGCAGTTCTTC
TRBV18	few	TRBJ2-1	TRBD1	CASSRDREGEQFF	TGTGCCAGCTCACGGGACAGGGAGGGTGAGCAGTTCTTC
TRBV5-1	.	TRBJ2-1	TRBD2	CASMLAGGPNEQFF	TGCGCCAGCATGCTAGCGGGGGGGCCGAATGAGCAGTTCTTC
TRBV4-3	.	TRBJ1-2	TRBD1	CASSQGLNPTGGDYGYTF	TGCGCCAGCAGCCAAGGTTTAAACCCAACAGGGGGTGACTATGGCTACACCTTC
TRBV7-7	.	TRBJ2-5	TRBD2	CASSPASGGQETQYF	TGTGCTAGCAGCCCGGCATCCGGGGGGCAAGAGACCCAGTACTTC
TRBV9	.	TRBJ2-2	.	CASSSDSFTGELFF	TGTGCCAGCAGCTCGGACAGCTTCACCGGGGAGCTGTTTTTT
TRBV28	.	TRBJ1-1	TRBD1	CASSTGGWVTEAFF	TGTGCCAGCAGTACAGGGGGCTGGGTTACTGAAGCTTTCTTT